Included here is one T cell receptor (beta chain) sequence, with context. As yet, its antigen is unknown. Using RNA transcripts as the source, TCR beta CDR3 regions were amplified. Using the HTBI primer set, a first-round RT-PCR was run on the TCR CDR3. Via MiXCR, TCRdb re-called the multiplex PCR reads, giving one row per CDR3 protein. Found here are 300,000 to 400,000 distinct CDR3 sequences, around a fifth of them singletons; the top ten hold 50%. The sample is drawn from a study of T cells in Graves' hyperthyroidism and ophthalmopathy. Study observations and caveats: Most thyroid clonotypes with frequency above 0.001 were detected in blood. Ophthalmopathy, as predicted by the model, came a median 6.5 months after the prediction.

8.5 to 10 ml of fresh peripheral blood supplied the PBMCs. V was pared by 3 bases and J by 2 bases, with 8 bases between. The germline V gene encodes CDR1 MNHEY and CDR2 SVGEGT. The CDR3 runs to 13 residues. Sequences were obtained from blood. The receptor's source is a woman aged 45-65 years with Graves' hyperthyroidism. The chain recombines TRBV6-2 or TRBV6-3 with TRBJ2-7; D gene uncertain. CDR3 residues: CASSYEAPYEQYF. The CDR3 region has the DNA TGTGCCAGCAGTTATGAGGCTCCCTACGAGCAGTACTTC.